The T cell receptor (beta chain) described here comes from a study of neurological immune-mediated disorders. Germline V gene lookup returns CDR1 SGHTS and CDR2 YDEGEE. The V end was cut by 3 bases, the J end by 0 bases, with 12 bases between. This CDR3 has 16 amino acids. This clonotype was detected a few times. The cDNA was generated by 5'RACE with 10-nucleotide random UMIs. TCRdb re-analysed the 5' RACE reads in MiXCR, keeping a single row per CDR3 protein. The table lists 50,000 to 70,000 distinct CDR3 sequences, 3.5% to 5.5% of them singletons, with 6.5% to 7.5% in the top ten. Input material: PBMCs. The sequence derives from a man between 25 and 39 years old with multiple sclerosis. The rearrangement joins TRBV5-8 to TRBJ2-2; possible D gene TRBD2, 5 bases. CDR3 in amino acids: CASSSDGEANTGELFF. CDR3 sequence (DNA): TGTGCCAGCAGCTCCGACGGGGAAGCGAACACCGGGGAGCTGTTTTTT.